These 24 T cell receptor beta chains were sequenced from one sample in a study of response to subunit inactivated influenza vaccine. MiXCR, applied by TCRdb to the RT-PCR reads, yields one record per CDR3 protein. The profile shows approximately 530,000 distinct CDR3 sequences, 10% to 15% of them singletons. The specimen was PBMCs from blood, collected roughly 45 days after vaccination. These TCRs come from a man aged 45-65 years who received an inactivated influenza vaccine.

This clonotype was seen more than once but under ten times. V gene TRBV24-1 combines with J gene TRBJ2-2, with TRBD1 as a possible D gene (6 bases). The CDR3 has 14 amino acids. Germline-derived CDR1 and CDR2 are KGHDR and SFDVKD. V shed 1 base and J shed 6 bases, with 8 bases lying between them. The CDR3 coding sequence is TGTGCCACCAGTGATTTTCACAGGGCCGGGGAGCTGTTTTTT. This sequence encodes CATSDFHRAGELFF.

This clonotype came up many times. The chain combines TRBV6-2 or TRBV6-3 with TRBJ2-7; tentative D call: TRBD2 (6 bases). Per germline, CDR1 MNHEY and CDR2 SVGEGT. The CDR3 is made up of 16 amino acids. Trimming removed 0 bases at V and 2 bases at J, with 14 bases between. The CDR3 reads CASSYSAASATYEQYF. In DNA form, the CDR3 reads TGTGCCAGCAGTTACTCCGCGGCTAGCGCTACCTACGAGCAGTACTTC.

This clonotype was seen a few times. The rearrangement joins TRBV5-1 to TRBJ2-4, with 12 nucleotides matching TRBD1. V gave up 5 bases and J gave up 2 bases; unmatched junction bases: 5. CDR1 is SGHRS, CDR2 YFSETQ, per germline. The CDR3 runs 16 residues. DNA for the CDR3: TGCGCCAGCAGTCCGGGACAGGGGGCCTCCAAAAACATTCAGTACTTC. Translated: CASSPGQGASKNIQYF.

V gene TRBV5-1 combines with J gene TRBJ1-4; D may be TRBD1 (5 bases). Germline V lookup: CDR1 SGHRS, CDR2 YFSETQ. Trimming took 4 bases from V and 3 from J, leaving 16 bases between them. The CDR3 covers 16 residues. CDR3 protein: CASSPRDGRPNEKLFF. CDR3 nucleotides: TGCGCCAGCAGCCCGCGGGACGGACGGCCTAATGAAAAACTGTTTTTT.

V is TRBV6-2 or TRBV6-3 and J is TRBJ1-1; possible D gene TRBD1, 6 bases. Per the germline V gene, CDR1 is MNHEY and CDR2 is SVGEGT. The CDR3 loop spans 14 amino acids. Trimming took off 4 bases at V and 5 bases at J, with 14 bases between the two ends. The CDR3 region is CASSSYRDWTEAFF. The CDR3 nucleotides are TGTGCCAGCAGTTCCTACAGGGATTGGACTGAAGCTTTCTTT.

This clonotype turned up a few times. The genes are TRBV5-1 and TRBJ1-6, with D tentatively TRBD1 (6 bases). V gave up 4 bases and J gave up 10 bases, with 15 bases separating them. Looked up from germline, CDR1 is SGHRS and CDR2 is YFSETQ. This CDR3 contains 14 residues. CDR3 sequence (DNA): TGCGCCAGCAGCATCGCACAGGGCAACTCACCCCTCCACTTT. Translated: CASSIAQGNSPLHF.

In its sample, this clonotype was seen a few times. This chain connects TRBV5-1 to TRBJ1-2; TRBD1 agrees at 8 bases. The V gene's germline CDR1 is SGHRS and CDR2 YFSETQ. This CDR3 has 13 amino acids. Unmatched junction bases numbered 10, after V lost 4 bases and J lost 11 bases. CDR3 nucleotides: TGCGCCAGCAGCCTCGGGACAGGATTGAGATACACCTTC. It yields the protein CASSLGTGLRYTF.

This clonotype was picked up a small number of times. The genes are TRBV4-3 and TRBJ2-1, with no clear D. The germline gives CDR1 LGHNA, CDR2 YSLEER. Trimming shortened V by 0 bases and J by 0 bases, and 12 bases separated the two germline ends. The CDR3 is made up of 17 amino acids. CDR3 coding DNA: TGCGCCAGCAGCCAAGATCTTAGTAGTAGCTCCTACAATGAGCAGTTCTTC. Its protein is CASSQDLSSSSYNEQFF.

The chain employs TRBV5-3 and TRBJ2-1, with D perhaps given as TRBD1 or TRBD2 (5 bases each). TRBV5-3 is reported as an ORF; its role is uncertain. The CDR3 is 15 residues long. V was trimmed by 3 bases and J by 4 bases, leaving 14 bases between them. The CDR3 region has the DNA TGTGCCAGAAGCTCCCGGTGGGGGATGTACAATGAGCAGTTCTTC. It translates to CARSSRWGMYNEQFF.

The rearrangement links TRBV9 to TRBJ2-1; D may be TRBD2 (6 bases). V was trimmed by 2 bases and J by 3 bases, leaving 12 bases between them. The length of the CDR3 is 15 residues. The V gene's germline CDR1 is SGDLS and CDR2 YYNGEE. For the CDR3, the DNA is TGTGCCAGCAGCGTTAGCGGAGCCGGCTACAATGAGCAGTTCTTC. Translating it yields CASSVSGAGYNEQFF.

This chain connects TRBV4-3 to TRBJ1-4, with 7 nucleotides matching TRBD1. Germline V gene data show CDR1 as LGHNA and CDR2 as YSLEER. V lost 4 bases, J lost 8 bases, and 13 bases stayed unmatched. The CDR3 is 16 amino acids. CDR3 nucleotides: TGCGCCAGCAGCCCAGACCGCAGGGGGTCTGGCGAAAAACTGTTTTTT. Translated: CASSPDRRGSGEKLFF.

V gene TRBV20-1 combines with J gene TRBJ2-3, with D perhaps matching TRBD2 (5 bases). CDR1 is DFQATT, CDR2 SNEGSKA, per germline (reference sequence). The V end was cut by 1 base, the J end by 2 bases, with 10 bases between. This CDR3 is built from 14 residues. The CDR3: CSARVSVTTDTQYF. CDR3 DNA: TGCAGTGCTAGAGTTAGCGTGACCACAGATACGCAGTATTTT.

This clonotype was counted only a few times. The chain joins TRBV7-9 to TRBJ1-2; possibly TRBD1 for D (5 bases). The CDR3 loop spans 13 amino acids. The V end lost 4 bases, the J end lost 8 bases, and 14 bases lay between the germline ends. Germline assignment: CDR1 SEHNR and CDR2 FQNEAQ (reference sequence). CDR3 DNA: TGTGCCAGCAGCTCAGGGACTCTCGGGGGCTACACCTTC. It translates to CASSSGTLGGYTF.

This chain links TRBV12-3 or TRBV12-4 with TRBJ2-2, with D perhaps TRBD1 or TRBD2 (5 bases each). Trimming removed 3 bases from V and 1 base from J, with 9 bases in between. The CDR3 length is 15 residues. CDR3 DNA sequence: TGTGCCAGCAGTTTCGGGGACCTGAACACCGGGGAGCTGTTTTTT. Protein product: CASSFGDLNTGELFF.

The rearrangement joins TRBV7-2 to TRBJ2-2; D may be TRBD1 (5 bases). In germline, CDR1 is SGHTA, CDR2 FQGNSA. The CDR3 consists of 16 residues. Trimming left V 5 bases short and J 1 base short, with 14 bases between. The CDR3 DNA reads TGTGCCAGCAGCACGAGACAGAGTTTGAACACCGGGGAGCTGTTTTTT. Amino acids: CASSTRQSLNTGELFF.

This clonotype was recorded many times. The rearrangement joins TRBV6-5 to TRBJ1-1; no clear D gene. CDR1 MNHEY and CDR2 SVGAGI come from the germline V gene. The CDR3 has 14 residues. Trimming shortened V by 0 bases and J by 1 base, and 6 bases separated the two germline ends. The CDR3 coding sequence is TGTGCCAGCAGTTACTCCCCGGGGAACACTGAAGCTTTCTTT. Translated, it gives CASSYSPGNTEAFF.

This clonotype was counted only a few times. The V and J genes are TRBV20-1 and TRBJ2-3; D uncertain. The germline gives CDR1 DFQATT, CDR2 SNEGSKA (reference sequence). Trimming pared 6 bases from V and 2 bases from J, leaving 21 bases between. This CDR3 has 16 residues. The CDR3 reads CSAPIFSALHTDTQYF. The CDR3 nucleotides are TGCAGTGCGCCCATCTTTTCGGCTTTACACACAGATACGCAGTATTTT.

This clonotype was observed many times. The V gene is TRBV4-1, the J gene TRBJ1-1, with a tentative D call TRBD1 (5 bases). The germline CDR1 and CDR2 sequences are MGHRA and YSYEKL. This CDR3 has 13 amino acids. Trimming shortened V by 4 bases and J by 10 bases, and 16 bases separated the two germline ends. CDR3: CASSPSKGYAAFF. DNA for the CDR3: TGCGCCAGCAGCCCCTCCAAGGGGTACGCAGCTTTCTTT.

This clonotype has at least ten counts. The chain joins TRBV9 to TRBJ2-1, with 13 positions matching TRBD2. The junction had 5 bases not matched to a gene; V was cut back by 4 bases and J by 4 bases. The germline CDR1 and CDR2 sequences are SGDLS and YYNGEE. This CDR3 region has 16 residues. The CDR3 DNA reads TGTGCCAGCAGCCGACTAGCGGGAGGCAAATACAATGAGCAGTTCTTC. Protein sequence: CASSRLAGGKYNEQFF.

This clonotype has just a few counts. The gene calls are TRBV24-1 and TRBJ2-3, with TRBD2 identical over 8 bases. Germline CDR1 is KGHDR and CDR2 is SFDVKD. With V trimmed by 3 bases and J by 6 bases, 16 bases remained unmatched. This CDR3 has 18 amino acids. The CDR3 region is CATSDPTLRAGVSDTQYF. For the CDR3, the DNA is TGTGCCACCAGTGATCCCACCTTGCGAGCGGGAGTATCCGATACGCAGTATTTT.

This clonotype was found a few times. The rearrangement links TRBV5-1 to TRBJ2-1; 8 bases match TRBD2. V was pared by 1 base and J by 6 bases, with 3 bases of the junction left unmatched. This CDR3 region has 14 residues. In germline, CDR1 is SGHRS, CDR2 YFSETQ. Here the CDR3 DNA reads TGCGCCAGCAGCTTGTTCGGGGGGGCCAATGAGCAGTTCTTC. Its protein is CASSLFGGANEQFF. Using reference TRBV5-1 and TRBJ2-1 for the parts outside the CDR3, the full variable domain is KAGVTQTPRYLIKTRGQQVTLSCSPISGHRSVSWYQQTPGQGLQFLFEYFSETQRNKGNFPGRFSGRQFSNSRSEMNVSTLELGDSALYLCASSLFGGANEQFFGPGTRLTVL.

This chain links TRBV6-2 or TRBV6-3 with TRBJ2-5; D not resolved. V was pared by 4 bases and J by 4 bases, with 13 bases between. The V gene's germline CDR1 is MNHEY and CDR2 SVGEGT. CDR3 length: 14 amino acids. The CDR3 bases are TGTGCCAGCAGTTCCGTGGGTTTCGGAGAGACCCAGTACTTC. It translates to CASSSVGFGETQYF.

This clonotype was found a few times. The chain links TRBV11-2 to TRBJ2-2; D is unclear. The CDR3 totals 16 residues. Between the trimmed V and J ends, which lost 4 bases and 2 bases, there was a span of 14 bases. From germline, CDR1 is SGHAT and CDR2 FQNNGV. In DNA form, the CDR3 reads TGTGCCAGCAGCTCGTGGCCGTCCGATAACACCGGGGAGCTGTTTTTT. Its protein is CASSSWPSDNTGELFF.

This clonotype turned up a few times. The rearrangement joins TRBV20-1 to TRBJ2-7; D may be TRBD1 (6 bases). In germline, CDR1 is DFQATT, CDR2 SNEGSKA (reference sequence). V dropped 0 bases and J dropped 3 bases, with 15 bases sitting between them. The CDR3 is 15 amino acids. The CDR3 sequence: CSARDAGQGIYEQYF. As DNA, the CDR3 is TGCAGTGCTAGAGATGCAGGCCAGGGGATCTACGAGCAGTACTTC.